The entry below gives a single TCR beta chain sequence along with its context. This sample stems from a study of control samples from healthy donors and cancer patients. The V and J ends lost 3 bases and 4 bases, in that order; junction bases with no gene match: 9. The CDR3 covers 16 residues. CDR1 and CDR2 (germline): SGDLS, YYNGEE. Method: immunoSEQ multiplex PCR; TCRdb's copy keeps in-frame clones and lacks some. The table has about 140,000 clones, 88% seen once; the top ten hold roughly 10%. The sample taken for sequencing was blood. This TCR derives from a woman in her 30s in good health. The chain joins TRBV9 to TRBJ2-1; 8 bases align to TRBD2. This CDR3 is CASSGATGGRYNEQFF. In DNA, the CDR3 is TGTGCCAGCAGCGGGGCCACTGGCGGGAGGTACAATGAGCAGTTCTTC.